This paragraph reports one T cell receptor beta chain. What it recognizes is unknown. Vbeta (60) and Jbeta (13) primers were used in the PCR. TCRdb keeps only in-frame clones here, not all; method: immunoSEQ multiplex PCR. This table has 200,000 or so clones, 77% appearing once. The CDR3 has 15 amino acids. After removal of 4 bases from V and 7 bases from J, the junction contained 8 bases not matched to a gene. The germline V gene has CDR1 LGHNA and CDR2 YSLEER. The sample originates from a study of cytomegalovirus exposure and HLA in healthy donors. General study points: The classifier reportedly diagnosed cytomegalovirus status with high sensitivity and specificity. After further analysis at a later stage, around 17,000 TCR beta sequences were associated with HLA alleles at 0.05 false discovery rate.

This TCR derives from a woman aged 30 to 39 in good health and CMV-seropositive. Sequencing used PBMCs. This chain links TRBV4-3 with TRBJ1-5, with 9 bases fitting TRBD1. CDR3 region: CASSRDRAREQPQHF. In nucleotides, the CDR3 is TGCGCCAGCAGCCGGGACAGGGCTAGGGAACAGCCCCAGCATTTT.